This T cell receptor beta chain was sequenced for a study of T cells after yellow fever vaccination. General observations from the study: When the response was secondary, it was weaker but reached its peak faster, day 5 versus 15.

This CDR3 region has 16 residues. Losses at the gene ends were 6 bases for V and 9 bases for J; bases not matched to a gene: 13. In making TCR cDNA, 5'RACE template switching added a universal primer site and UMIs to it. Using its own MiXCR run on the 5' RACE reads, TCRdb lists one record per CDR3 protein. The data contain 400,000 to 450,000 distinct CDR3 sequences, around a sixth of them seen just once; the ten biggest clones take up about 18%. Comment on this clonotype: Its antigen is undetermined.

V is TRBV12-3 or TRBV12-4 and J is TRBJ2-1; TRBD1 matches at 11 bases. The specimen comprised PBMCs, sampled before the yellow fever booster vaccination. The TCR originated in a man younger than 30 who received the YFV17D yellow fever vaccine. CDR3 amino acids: CASRSTWGQGDPEQFF. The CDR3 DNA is TGTGCCAGCAGATCCACATGGGGACAGGGGGACCCTGAGCAGTTCTTC.